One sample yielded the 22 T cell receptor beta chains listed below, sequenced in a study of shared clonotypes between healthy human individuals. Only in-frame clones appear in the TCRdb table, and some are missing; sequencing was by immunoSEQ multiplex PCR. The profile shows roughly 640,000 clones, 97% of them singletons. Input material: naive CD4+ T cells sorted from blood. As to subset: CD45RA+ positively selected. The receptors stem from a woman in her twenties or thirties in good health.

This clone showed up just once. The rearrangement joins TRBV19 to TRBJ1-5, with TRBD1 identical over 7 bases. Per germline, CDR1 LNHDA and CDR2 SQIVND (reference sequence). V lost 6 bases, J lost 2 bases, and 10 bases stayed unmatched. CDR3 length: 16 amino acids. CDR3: CASSSTTGMGNQPQHF. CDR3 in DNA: TGTGCCAGTAGCTCGACGACAGGGATGGGCAATCAGCCCCAGCATTTT. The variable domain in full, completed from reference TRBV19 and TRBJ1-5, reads DGGITQSPKYLFRKEGQNVTLSCEQNLNHDAMYWYRQDPGQGLRLIYYSQIVNDFQKGDIAEGYSVSREKKESFPLTVTSAQKNPTAFYLCASSSTTGMGNQPQHFGDGTRLSIL.

CDR3 amino acids: CASRGGNLPYEQYF. In DNA form, the CDR3 reads TGTGCCAGCAGAGGAGGAAACCTCCCCTACGAGCAGTACTTC. V and J are TRBV27 and TRBJ2-7; possibly TRBD2 for D (5 bases). Trimming cost V 6 bases and J 2 bases, with 14 bases left between them. The V gene's germline CDR1 is MNHEY and CDR2 SMNVEV (reference sequence). This CDR3 spans 14 amino acids.

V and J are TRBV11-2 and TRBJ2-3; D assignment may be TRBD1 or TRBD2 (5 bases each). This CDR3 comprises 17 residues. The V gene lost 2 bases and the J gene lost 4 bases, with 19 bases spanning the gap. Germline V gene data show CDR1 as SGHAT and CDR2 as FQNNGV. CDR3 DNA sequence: TGTGCCAGCAGCTTATTCTCAATCAGGGACCGTGCAGATACGCAGTATTTT. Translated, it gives CASSLFSIRDRADTQYF.

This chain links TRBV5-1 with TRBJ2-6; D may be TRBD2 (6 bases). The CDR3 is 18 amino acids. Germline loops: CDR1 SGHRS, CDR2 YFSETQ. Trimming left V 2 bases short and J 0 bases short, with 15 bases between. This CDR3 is CASSFKLGLHSGANVLTF. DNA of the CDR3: TGCGCCAGCAGCTTTAAGTTGGGACTCCACTCTGGGGCCAACGTCCTGACTTTC.

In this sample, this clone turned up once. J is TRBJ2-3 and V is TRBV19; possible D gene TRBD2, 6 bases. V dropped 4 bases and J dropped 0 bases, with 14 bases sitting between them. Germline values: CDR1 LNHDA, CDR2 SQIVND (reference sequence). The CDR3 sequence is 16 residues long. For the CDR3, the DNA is TGTGCCAGTAGTACGCGGGGAGCGTCTAGCACAGATACGCAGTATTTT. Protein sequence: CASSTRGASSTDTQYF.

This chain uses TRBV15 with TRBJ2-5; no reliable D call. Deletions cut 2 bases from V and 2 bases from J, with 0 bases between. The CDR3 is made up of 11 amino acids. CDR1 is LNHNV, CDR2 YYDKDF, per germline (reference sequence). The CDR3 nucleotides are TGTGCCACCAGCAGACAAGAGACCCAGTACTTC. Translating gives CATSRQETQYF. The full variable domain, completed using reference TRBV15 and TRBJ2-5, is DAMVIQNPRYQVTQFGKPVTLSCSQTLNHNVMYWYQQKSSQAPKLLFHYYDKDFNNEADTPDNFQSRRPNTSFCFLDIRSPGLGDTAMYLCATSRQETQYFGPGTRLLVL.

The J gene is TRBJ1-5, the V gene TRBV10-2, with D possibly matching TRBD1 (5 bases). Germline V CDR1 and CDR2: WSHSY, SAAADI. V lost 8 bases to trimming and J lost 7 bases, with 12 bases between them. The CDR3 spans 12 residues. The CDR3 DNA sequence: TGCGCCAGCTGTCCAGGGAACCAGCCCCAGCATTTT. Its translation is CASCPGNQPQHF.

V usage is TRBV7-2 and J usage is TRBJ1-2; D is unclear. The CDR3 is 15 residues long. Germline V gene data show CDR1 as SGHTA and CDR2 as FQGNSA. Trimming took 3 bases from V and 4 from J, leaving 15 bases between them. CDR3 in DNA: TGTGCCAGCAGCTTGGCGGCGAGTGCCGCCTATGGCTACACCTTC. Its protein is CASSLAASAAYGYTF.

The chain's CDR3 is CASSVGVTSGSLYNEQFF. As DNA, the CDR3 is TGTGCCAGCAGCGTAGGTGTGACTAGCGGGAGTTTGTACAATGAGCAGTTCTTC. The chain carries TRBV9 and TRBJ2-1; 12 positions agree with TRBD2. Losses at the gene ends were 0 bases for V and 4 bases for J; bases not matched to a gene: 8. Germline CDR1 SGDLS, CDR2 YYNGEE. The CDR3 has 18 amino acids. Supplemented by reference TRBV9 and TRBJ2-1, the full variable domain reads DSGVTQTPKHLITATGQRVTLRCSPRSGDLSVYWYQQSLDQGLQFLIQYYNGEERAKGNILERFSAQQFPDLHSELNLSSLELGDSALYFCASSVGVTSGSLYNEQFFGPGTRLTVL.

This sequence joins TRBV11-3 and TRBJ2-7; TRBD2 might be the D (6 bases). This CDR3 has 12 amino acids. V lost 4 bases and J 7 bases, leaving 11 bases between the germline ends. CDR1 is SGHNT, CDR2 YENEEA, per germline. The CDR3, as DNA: TGTGCCAGCAGCTCACGCAGCGGGGAGCAGTACTTC. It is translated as CASSSRSGEQYF.

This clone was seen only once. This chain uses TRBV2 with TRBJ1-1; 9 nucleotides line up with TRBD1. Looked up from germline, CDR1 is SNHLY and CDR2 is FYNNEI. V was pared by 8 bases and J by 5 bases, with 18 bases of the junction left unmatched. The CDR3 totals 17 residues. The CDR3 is CASSGLTAYRGQTEAFF. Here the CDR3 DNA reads TGTGCCAGCTCAGGTTTAACAGCGTACAGGGGGCAAACTGAAGCTTTCTTT.

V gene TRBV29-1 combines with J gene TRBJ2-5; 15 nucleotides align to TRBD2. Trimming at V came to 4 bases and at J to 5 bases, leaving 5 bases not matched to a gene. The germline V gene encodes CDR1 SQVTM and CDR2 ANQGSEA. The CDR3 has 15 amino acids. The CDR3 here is CSVAIGTSGGETQYF. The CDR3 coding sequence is TGCAGCGTTGCGATAGGGACTAGCGGGGGGGAGACCCAGTACTTC.

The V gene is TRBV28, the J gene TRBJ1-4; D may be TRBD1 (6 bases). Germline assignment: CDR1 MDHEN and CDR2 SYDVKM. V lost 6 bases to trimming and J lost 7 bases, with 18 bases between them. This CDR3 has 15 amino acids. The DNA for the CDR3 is TGTGCCAGCAGGGGGGACATCCCGAAGGGTGAAAAACTGTTTTTT. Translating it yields CASRGDIPKGEKLFF.

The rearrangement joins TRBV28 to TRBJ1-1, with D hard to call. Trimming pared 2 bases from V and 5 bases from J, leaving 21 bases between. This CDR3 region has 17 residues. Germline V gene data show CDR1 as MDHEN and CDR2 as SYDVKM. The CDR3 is CASSLTQNGGRGTEAFF. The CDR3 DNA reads TGTGCCAGCAGTTTAACTCAGAATGGAGGGCGCGGGACTGAAGCTTTCTTT.

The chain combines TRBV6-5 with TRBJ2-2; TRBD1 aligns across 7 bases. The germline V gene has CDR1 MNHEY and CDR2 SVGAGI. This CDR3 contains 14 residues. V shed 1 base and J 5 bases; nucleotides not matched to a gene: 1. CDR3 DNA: TGTGCCAGCAGTTACTGGGGACAGACCGGGGAGCTGTTTTTT. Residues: CASSYWGQTGELFF.

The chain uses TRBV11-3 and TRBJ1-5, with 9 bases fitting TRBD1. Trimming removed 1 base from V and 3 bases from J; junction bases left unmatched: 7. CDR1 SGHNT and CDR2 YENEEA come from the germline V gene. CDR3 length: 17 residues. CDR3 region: CASSLAQDRGYNQPQHF. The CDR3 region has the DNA TGTGCCAGCAGCTTAGCTCAAGACAGGGGGTACAATCAGCCCCAGCATTTT.

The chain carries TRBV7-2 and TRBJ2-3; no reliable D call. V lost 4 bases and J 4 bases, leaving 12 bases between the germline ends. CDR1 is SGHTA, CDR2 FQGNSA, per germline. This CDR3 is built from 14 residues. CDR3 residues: CASSSQLIPDTQYF. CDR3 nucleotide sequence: TGTGCCAGCAGCTCCCAGTTAATTCCAGATACGCAGTATTTT.

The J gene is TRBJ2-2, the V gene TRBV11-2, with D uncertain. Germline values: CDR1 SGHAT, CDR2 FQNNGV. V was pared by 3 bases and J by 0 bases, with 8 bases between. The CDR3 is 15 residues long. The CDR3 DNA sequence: TGTGCCAGCAGCTTCGTTACTACGAACACCGGGGAGCTGTTTTTT. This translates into CASSFVTTNTGELFF.

The CDR3 is CASRRGPNIEQFF. The CDR3, as DNA: TGTGCCAGCCGGCGGGGGCCAAATATTGAGCAGTTCTTC. V is TRBV2 and J is TRBJ2-1, with D possibly matching TRBD2 (7 bases). Trimming left V 8 bases short and J 9 bases short, with 17 bases between. Germline V gene data show CDR1 as SNHLY and CDR2 as FYNNEI. This CDR3 is 13 amino acids long. Filled out from reference TRBV2 and TRBJ2-1, the complete variable domain reads EPEVTQTPSHQVTQMGQEVILRCVPISNHLYFYWYRQILGQKVEFLVSFYNNEISEKSEIFDDQFSVERPDGSNFTLKIRSTKLEDSAMYFCASRRGPNIEQFFGPGTRLTVL.

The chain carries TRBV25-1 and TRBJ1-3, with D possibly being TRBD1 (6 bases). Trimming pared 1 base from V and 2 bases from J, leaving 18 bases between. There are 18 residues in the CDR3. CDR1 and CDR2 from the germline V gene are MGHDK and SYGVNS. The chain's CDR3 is CASSELGAGRSAGNTIYF. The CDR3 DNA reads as TGTGCCAGCAGTGAATTGGGGGCAGGGCGCTCGGCTGGAAACACCATATATTTT.

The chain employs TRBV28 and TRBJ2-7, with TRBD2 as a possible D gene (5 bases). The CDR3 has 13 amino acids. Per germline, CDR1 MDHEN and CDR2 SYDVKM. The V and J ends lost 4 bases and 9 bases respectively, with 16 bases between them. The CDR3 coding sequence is TGTGCCAGCAGTTCCGGACTCGGCTTAGGGCAGTACTTC. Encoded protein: CASSSGLGLGQYF.

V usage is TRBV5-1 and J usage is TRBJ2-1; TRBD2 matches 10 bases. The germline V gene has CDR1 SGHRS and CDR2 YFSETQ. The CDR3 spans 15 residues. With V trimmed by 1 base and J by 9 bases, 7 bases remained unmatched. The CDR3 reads CASSLTSGISLEQFF. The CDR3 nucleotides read TGCGCCAGCAGCTTGACTAGCGGGATAAGTCTTGAGCAGTTCTTC.